This T cell receptor (beta chain) was found in a study of response to subunit inactivated influenza vaccine. Germline loops: CDR1 SGHRS, CDR2 YFSETQ. Trimming removed 3 bases from V and 3 bases from J, with 13 bases in between. This CDR3 has 15 residues. This clonotype was seen a few times. As yet, its antigen is unknown. Study results and caveats: Each seasonal flu vaccination may recruit only limited new T cells, authors suggested.

TCRdb reprocessed the RT-PCR reads with MiXCR, giving one entry per CDR3 protein. The data contain around 790,000 distinct CDR3 sequences, approximately 22% of them singletons. The TCR comes from a man aged 50-60 years who received an inactivated influenza vaccine. The gene calls are TRBV5-1 and TRBJ2-1, with D perhaps TRBD2 (6 bases). The sample was PBMCs from blood, taken roughly 5 days after vaccination. In DNA form, the CDR3 reads TGCGCCAGCAGCTCCTCCAGCGGGCTCTACAATGAGCAGTTCTTC. It is translated as CASSSSSGLYNEQFF.